The T cell receptor (beta chain) under discussion was sequenced for a study of shared clonotypes between healthy human individuals. TCRdb keeps only in-frame clones here, not all; method: immunoSEQ multiplex PCR. Of some 2,100,000 clones listed, approximately 96% are singletons. The study separated CD4+ cells into CD45RA+ naive and CD45RA-negative memory subsets. The V gene lost 5 bases and the J gene lost 1 base, with 5 bases spanning the gap. Germline V gene data show CDR1 as SGHRS and CDR2 as YFSETQ. The CDR3 runs to 12 residues. This chain joins TRBV5-1 and TRBJ2-3, with D perhaps TRBD1 (5 bases). Specimen: naive CD4+ T cells sorted from blood. Subset given: CD45RA+ positively selected. The TCR was taken from a man between 18 and 29 years old in good health. DNA of the CDR3: TGCGCCAGCAGGACAGGCACAGATACGCAGTATTTT. It encodes CASRTGTDTQYF. The full variable domain, in which reference TRBV5-1 and TRBJ2-3 provide the parts outside the CDR3, is KAGVTQTPRYLIKTRGQQVTLSCSPISGHRSVSWYQQTPGQGLQFLFEYFSETQRNKGNFPGRFSGRQFSNSRSEMNVSTLELGDSALYLCASRTGTDTQYFGPGTRLTVL.